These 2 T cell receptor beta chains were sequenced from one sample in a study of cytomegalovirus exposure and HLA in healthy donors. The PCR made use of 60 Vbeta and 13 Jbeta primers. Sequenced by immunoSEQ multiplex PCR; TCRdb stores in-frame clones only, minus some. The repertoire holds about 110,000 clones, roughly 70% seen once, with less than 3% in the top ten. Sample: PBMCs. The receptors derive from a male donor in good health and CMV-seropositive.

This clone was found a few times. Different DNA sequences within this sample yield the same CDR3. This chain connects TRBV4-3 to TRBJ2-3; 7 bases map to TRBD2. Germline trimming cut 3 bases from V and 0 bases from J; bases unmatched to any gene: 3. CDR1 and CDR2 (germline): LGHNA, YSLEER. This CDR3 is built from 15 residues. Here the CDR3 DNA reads TGCGCCAGCAGCCAGGCTAGCGGAAGCACAGATACGCAGTATTTT. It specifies CASSQASGSTDTQYF.

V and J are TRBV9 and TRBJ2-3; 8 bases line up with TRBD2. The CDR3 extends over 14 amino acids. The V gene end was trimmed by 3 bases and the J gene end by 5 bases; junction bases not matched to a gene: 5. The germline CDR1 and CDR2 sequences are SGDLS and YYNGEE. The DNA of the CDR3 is TGTGCCAGCAGCGGGGGACTAGGGATAGATACGCAGTATTTT. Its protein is CASSGGLGIDTQYF.